This TCR beta chain is from a study of T-cell reconstitution after alpha-beta-depleted transplantation in children. In its sample, this clonotype was seen a few times. Preparation of the TCRbeta library used unique molecular identifiers. TCRdb reprocessed the PCR reads via MiXCR and lists one record per CDR3 protein. The sample has around 500,000 distinct CDR3 sequences; under 15% are singletons. V shed 2 bases and J shed 2 bases, with 13 bases lying between them. CDR3 length equals 16 residues. Germline CDR1 is LGHNA and CDR2 is YSLEER. The clonotype was recovered from a human donor who donated a stem cell graft to a child with combined immunodeficiency. The rearrangement joins TRBV4-3 to TRBJ2-1; tentatively, D is TRBD1 or TRBD2 (6 bases each). Sequencing was performed on PBMCs from the stem cell graft donor, taken from the stem cell graft. This CDR3 is CASSQLRGAPYNEQFF. The CDR3 DNA sequence: TGCGCCAGCAGCCAATTAAGGGGGGCCCCCTACAATGAGCAGTTCTTC.